This TCR beta chain appears in the sequencing data of a study of T cell responses to AZD1222 COVID-19 vaccine. Study background: Some second doses came at about 4 weeks and others at about 12 weeks; these were pooled.

Findings and caveats of the study: Regions left unmutated in variants are reportedly the target of nearly half of spike-specific TCRs. Vaccine-associated CD4 TCRs ranged over spike, dominating at 160-218 and 743-854.

The sample holds a few counts of this clone. What it binds is unknown. Libraries were prepared by immunoSEQ multiplex PCR; TCRdb keeps only in-frame clonotypes and omits some of them. The sample lists 110,000 or so clones, 86% occurring once. CDR3 size: 14 residues. V lost 5 bases to trimming and J lost 7 bases; unmatched junction nucleotides: 6. The germline V gene has CDR1 SNHLY and CDR2 FYNNEI. V usage is TRBV2 and J usage is TRBJ2-2; 8 positions match TRBD1. The starting material was peripheral blood, obtained on day 0 of AZD1222 vaccination. The TCR comes from an adult in good health. In DNA form, the CDR3 reads TGTGCCAGCAGTTCCAGACAGGGGAACGGGGAGCTGTTTTTT. Amino acid sequence: CASSSRQGNGELFF.